This TCR beta chain was sequenced for a study of blood T cell repertoires in COVID-19. Study context: Sites across the United States, Italy and Spain contributed samples from acute and convalescent COVID-19. The cDNA or gDNA used as material had been derived from T cells, B-cell-depleted T cells, or PBMCs.

Germline V gene data show CDR1 as KGHSH and CDR2 as LQKENI. The CDR3 has 14 amino acids. Deletions cut 3 bases from V and 7 bases from J, with 13 bases between. In the authors' methods: Cell counts per sample came from amplifying reference gene primers. Profiling relied on immunoSEQ multiplex PCR, and the TCRdb table lists in-frame clones only, not all of them. V, J and clone size are those of that table, while D and trimming were read from the DNA. The sample records roughly 410,000 clones, roughly 90% being singletons. Source material: peripheral blood. The chain carries TRBV18 and TRBJ1-5, with D perhaps matching TRBD1 (5 bases). This clonotype was obtained from a middle-aged man with acute or convalescent COVID-19. As DNA, the CDR3 is TGTGCCAGCTCACCGGCAGGGTCCGTGCAGCCCCAGCATTTT. Residues: CASSPAGSVQPQHF.